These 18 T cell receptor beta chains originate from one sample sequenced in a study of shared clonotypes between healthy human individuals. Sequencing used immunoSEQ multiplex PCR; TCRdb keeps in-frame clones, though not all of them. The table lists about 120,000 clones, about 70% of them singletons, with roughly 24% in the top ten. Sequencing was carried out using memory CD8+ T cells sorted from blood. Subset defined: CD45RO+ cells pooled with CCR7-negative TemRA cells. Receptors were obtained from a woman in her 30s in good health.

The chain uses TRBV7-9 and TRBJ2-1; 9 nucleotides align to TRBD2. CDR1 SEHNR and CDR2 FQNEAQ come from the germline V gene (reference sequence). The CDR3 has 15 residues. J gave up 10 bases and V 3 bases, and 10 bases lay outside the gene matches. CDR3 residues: CASSLAAGGWKEQFF. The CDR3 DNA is TGTGCCAGCAGCTTGGCCGCGGGAGGGTGGAAGGAGCAGTTCTTC. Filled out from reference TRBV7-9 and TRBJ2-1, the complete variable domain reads DTGVSQNPRHKITKRGQNVTFRCDPISEHNRLYWYRQTLGQGPEFLTYFQNEAQLEKSRLLSDRFSAERPKGSFSTLEIQRTEQGDSAMYLCASSLAAGGWKEQFFGPGTRLTVL.

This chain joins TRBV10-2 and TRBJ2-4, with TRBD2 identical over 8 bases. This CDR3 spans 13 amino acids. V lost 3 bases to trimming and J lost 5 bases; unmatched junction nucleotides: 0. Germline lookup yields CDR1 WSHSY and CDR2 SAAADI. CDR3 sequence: CASSDGGENIQYF. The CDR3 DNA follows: TGCGCCAGCAGTGACGGGGGGGAAAACATTCAGTACTTC.

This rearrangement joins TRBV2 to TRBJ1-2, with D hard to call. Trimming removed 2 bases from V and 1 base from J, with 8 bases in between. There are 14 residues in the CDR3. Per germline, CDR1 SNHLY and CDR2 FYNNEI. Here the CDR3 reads CASSEKGSNYGYTF. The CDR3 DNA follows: TGTGCCAGCAGTGAAAAGGGCAGTAACTATGGCTACACCTTC.

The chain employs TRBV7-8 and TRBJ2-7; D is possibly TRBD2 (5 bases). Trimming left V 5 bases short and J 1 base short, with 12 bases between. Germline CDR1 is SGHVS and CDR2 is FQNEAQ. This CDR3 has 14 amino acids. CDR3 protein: CASSPNGESYEQYF. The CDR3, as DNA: TGTGCCAGCAGCCCAAACGGGGAATCCTACGAGCAGTACTTC.

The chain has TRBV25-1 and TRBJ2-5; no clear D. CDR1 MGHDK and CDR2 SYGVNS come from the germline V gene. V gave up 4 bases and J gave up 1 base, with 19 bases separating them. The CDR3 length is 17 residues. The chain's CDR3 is CASSATSTPNGQETQYF. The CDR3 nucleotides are TGTGCCAGCAGTGCAACCTCTACTCCCAATGGCCAAGAGACCCAGTACTTC.

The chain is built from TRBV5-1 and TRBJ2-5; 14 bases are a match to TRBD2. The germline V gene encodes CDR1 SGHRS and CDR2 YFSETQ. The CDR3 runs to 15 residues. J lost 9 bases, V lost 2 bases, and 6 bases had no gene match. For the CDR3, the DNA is TGCGCCAGCAGCTTCCGACTAGCGGGAGGGCCCTCCCAGTACTTC. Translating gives CASSFRLAGGPSQYF.

The CDR3 spells CASSTQPGRSTYEQYF. CDR3 coding DNA: TGTGCCAGCAGCACACAGCCCGGACGGAGCACCTACGAGCAGTACTTC. The V call is TRBV9, the J call TRBJ2-7; D is ambiguous. The CDR3 spans 16 residues. The V end was cut by 4 bases, the J end by 2 bases, with 19 bases between. Germline V gene lookup returns CDR1 SGDLS and CDR2 YYNGEE.

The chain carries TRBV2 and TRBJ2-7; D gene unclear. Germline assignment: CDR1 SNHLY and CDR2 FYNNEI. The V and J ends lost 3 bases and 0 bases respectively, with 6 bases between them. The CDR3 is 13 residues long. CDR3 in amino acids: CASSDSDSYEQYF. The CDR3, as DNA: TGTGCCAGCAGTGACTCGGACTCCTACGAGCAGTACTTC. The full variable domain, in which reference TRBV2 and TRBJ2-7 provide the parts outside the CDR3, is EPEVTQTPSHQVTQMGQEVILRCVPISNHLYFYWYRQILGQKVEFLVSFYNNEISEKSEIFDDQFSVERPDGSNFTLKIRSTKLEDSAMYFCASSDSDSYEQYFGPGTRLTVT.

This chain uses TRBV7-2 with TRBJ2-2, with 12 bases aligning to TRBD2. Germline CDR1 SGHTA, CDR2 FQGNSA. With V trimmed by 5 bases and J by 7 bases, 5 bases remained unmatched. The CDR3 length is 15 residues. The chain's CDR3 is CASSPGLAGNGELFF. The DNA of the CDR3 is TGTGCCAGCAGCCCGGGACTAGCGGGTAACGGGGAGCTGTTTTTT.

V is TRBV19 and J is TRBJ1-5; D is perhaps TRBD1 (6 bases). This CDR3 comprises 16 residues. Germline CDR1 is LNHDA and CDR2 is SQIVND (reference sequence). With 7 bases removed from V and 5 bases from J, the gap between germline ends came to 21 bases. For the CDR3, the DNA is TGTGCCAGTATGGTACTCGGGGGGGCAACGGATCAGCCCCAGCATTTT. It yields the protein CASMVLGGATDQPQHF.

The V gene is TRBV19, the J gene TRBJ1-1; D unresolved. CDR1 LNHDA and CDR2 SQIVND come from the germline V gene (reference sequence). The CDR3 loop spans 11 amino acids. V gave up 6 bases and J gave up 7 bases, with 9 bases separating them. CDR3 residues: CASRRSVEAFF. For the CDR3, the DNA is TGTGCCAGTAGAAGATCCGTTGAAGCTTTCTTT.

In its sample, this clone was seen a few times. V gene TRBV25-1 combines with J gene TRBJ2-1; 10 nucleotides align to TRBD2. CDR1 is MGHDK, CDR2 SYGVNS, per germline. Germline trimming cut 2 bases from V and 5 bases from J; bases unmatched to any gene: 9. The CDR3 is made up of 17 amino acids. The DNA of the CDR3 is TGTGCCAGCAGTGAAACTAGCGGGACGCGACTACACAATGAGCAGTTCTTC. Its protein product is CASSETSGTRLHNEQFF.

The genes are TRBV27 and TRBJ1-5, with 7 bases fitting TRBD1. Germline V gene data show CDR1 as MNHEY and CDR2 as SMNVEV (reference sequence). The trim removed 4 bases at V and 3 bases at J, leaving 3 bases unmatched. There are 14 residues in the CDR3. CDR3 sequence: CASSSGTDNQPQHF. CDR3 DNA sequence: TGTGCCAGCAGTTCCGGGACAGACAATCAGCCCCAGCATTTT.

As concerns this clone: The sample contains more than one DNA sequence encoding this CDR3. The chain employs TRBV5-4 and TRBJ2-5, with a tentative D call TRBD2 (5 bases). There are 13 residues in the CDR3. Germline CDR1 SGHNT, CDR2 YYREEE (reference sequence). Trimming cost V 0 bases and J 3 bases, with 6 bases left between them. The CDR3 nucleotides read TGTGCCAGCAGCTTGGAAGCGGAAGAGACCCAGTACTTC. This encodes CASSLEAEETQYF. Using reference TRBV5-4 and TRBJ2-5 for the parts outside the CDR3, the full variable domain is ETGVTQSPTHLIKTRGQQVTLRCSSQSGHNTVSWYQQALGQGPQFIFQYYREEENGRGNFPPRFSGLQFPNYSSELNVNALELDDSALYLCASSLEAEETQYFGPGTRLLVL.

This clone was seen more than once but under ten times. CDR3 DNA sequence: TGTGCCAGCAGAGGACAGGGGACCACAGATACGCAGTATTTT. Its translation is CASRGQGTTDTQYF. The gene calls are TRBV7-9 and TRBJ2-3, with 9 bases identical to TRBD1. The trim removed 6 bases at V and 2 bases at J, leaving 3 bases unmatched. The CDR3 runs to 14 residues. CDR1 is SEHNR, CDR2 FQNEAQ, per germline (reference sequence).

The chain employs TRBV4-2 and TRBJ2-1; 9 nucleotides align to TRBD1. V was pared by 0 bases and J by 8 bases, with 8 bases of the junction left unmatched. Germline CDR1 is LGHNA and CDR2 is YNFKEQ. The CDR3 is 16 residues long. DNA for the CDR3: TGTGCCAGCAGCCAAGAGCGACAGGGGGGGGCCGATGAGCAGTTCTTC. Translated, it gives CASSQERQGGADEQFF.

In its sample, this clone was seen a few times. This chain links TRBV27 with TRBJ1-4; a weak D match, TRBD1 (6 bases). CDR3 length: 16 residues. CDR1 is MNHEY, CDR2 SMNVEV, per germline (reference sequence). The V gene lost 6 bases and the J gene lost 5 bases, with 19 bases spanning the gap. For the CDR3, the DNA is TGTGCCAGCAGCCTACTTCACGGAGGGACAAATGAAAAACTGTTTTTT. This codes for CASSLLHGGTNEKLFF. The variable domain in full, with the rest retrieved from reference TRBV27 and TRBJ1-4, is EAQVTQNPRYLITVTGKKLTVTCSQNMNHEYMSWYRQDPGLGLRQIYYSMNVEVTDKGDVPEGYKVSRKEKRNFPLILESPSPNQTSLYFCASSLLHGGTNEKLFFGSGTQLSVL.

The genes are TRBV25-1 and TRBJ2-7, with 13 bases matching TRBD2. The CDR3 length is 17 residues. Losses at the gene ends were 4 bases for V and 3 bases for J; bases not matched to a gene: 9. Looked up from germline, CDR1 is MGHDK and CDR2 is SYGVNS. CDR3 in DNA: TGTGCCAGCAGTGGACCAGGACTAGCGGGAGATTACTACGAGCAGTACTTC. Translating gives CASSGPGLAGDYYEQYF.